The sequence of this T cell receptor (beta chain) was determined in a study of shared clonotypes between healthy human individuals. Donors were healthy HIV-negative adults without recent acute infections or vaccinations. The genomic DNA of each subset was split evenly across several immunoSEQ plates. The protocol was immunoSEQ multiplex PCR, while the TCRdb copy is restricted to in-frame clones and leaves out a portion. The sample yields about 600,000 clones, more than 95% seen once. This sequence was found in a woman aged 30 to 39 in good health. Sequenced sample: naive CD4+ T cells sorted from blood. Subset: CD45RA+ positively selected.

The CDR3 nucleotides are TGCGCCAGCAGCCCTGAGGGCTCTGGGGCCAACGTCCTGACTTTC. As protein: CASSPEGSGANVLTF. V usage is TRBV4-3 and J usage is TRBJ2-6, with TRBD2 as a possible D gene (5 bases). The germline CDR1 and CDR2 sequences are LGHNA and YSLEER. The CDR3 length is 15 residues. V shed 4 bases and J shed 0 bases, with 7 bases lying between them.